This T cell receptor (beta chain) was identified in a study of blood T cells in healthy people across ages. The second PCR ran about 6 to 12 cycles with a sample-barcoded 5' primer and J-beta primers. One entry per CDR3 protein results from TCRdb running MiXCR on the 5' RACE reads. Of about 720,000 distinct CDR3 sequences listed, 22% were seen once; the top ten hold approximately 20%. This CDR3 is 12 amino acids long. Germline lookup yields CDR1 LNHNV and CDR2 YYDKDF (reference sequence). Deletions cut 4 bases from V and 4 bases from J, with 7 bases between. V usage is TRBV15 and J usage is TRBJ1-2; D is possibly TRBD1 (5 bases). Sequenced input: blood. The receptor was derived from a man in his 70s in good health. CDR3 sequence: CATSIGGYGYTF. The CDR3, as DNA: TGTGCCACCAGCATCGGGGGCTATGGCTACACCTTC.